The 17 T cell receptor beta chains below all came from one sample that was sequenced in a study of cytomegalovirus exposure and HLA in healthy donors. PCR used 60 Vbeta primers and 13 Jbeta primers. Method: immunoSEQ multiplex PCR; TCRdb's copy keeps in-frame clones and lacks some. The sample has some 79,000 clones; about 60% are singletons. Sequencing was performed on PBMCs. The source is a woman in her thirties or forties in good health and CMV-seropositive.

A few counts support this clone. V usage is TRBV5-1 and J usage is TRBJ2-7; 9 bases align to TRBD2. The CDR3 totals 15 residues. J gave up 5 bases and V 5 bases, and 11 bases lay outside the gene matches. In germline, CDR1 is SGHRS, CDR2 YFSETQ. The CDR3 loop is CASRWGGRAMNEQYF. CDR3 nucleotides: TGCGCCAGCAGGTGGGGCGGGAGGGCCATGAACGAGCAGTACTTC.

The rearrangement joins TRBV27 to TRBJ1-1; TRBD1 matches at 12 bases. The CDR3 is made up of 14 amino acids. Germline assignment: CDR1 MNHEY and CDR2 SMNVEV (reference sequence). V lost 6 bases, J lost 8 bases, and 7 bases stayed unmatched. CDR3 region: CASSRLGQGAEAFF. In DNA form, the CDR3 reads TGTGCCAGCAGCCGCCTGGGACAGGGGGCCGAAGCTTTCTTT.

The sample holds one count of this clone. The J gene is TRBJ2-1, the V gene TRBV27, with 14 bases fitting TRBD2. In germline, CDR1 is MNHEY, CDR2 SMNVEV (reference sequence). The ends lost 5 bases at V and 6 bases at J; junction bases unmatched: 6. The CDR3 consists of 16 residues. The CDR3 region is CASSPGLAGVGNEQFF. CDR3 nucleotides: TGTGCCAGCAGTCCGGGACTAGCGGGAGTAGGCAATGAGCAGTTCTTC.

The chain links TRBV7-2 to TRBJ1-5, with D perhaps TRBD1 (6 bases). This CDR3 spans 15 amino acids. Germline loops: CDR1 SGHTA, CDR2 FQGNSA. Between the trimmed V and J ends, which lost 1 base and 5 bases, there was a span of 12 bases. The CDR3 DNA sequence: TGTGCCAGCAGCTTAGGGACAGCCGGGGATCAGCCCCAGCATTTT. Translating gives CASSLGTAGDQPQHF.

The V gene is TRBV9, the J gene TRBJ2-5; D gene unclear. Germline CDR1 and CDR2: SGDLS and YYNGEE. This CDR3 has 18 amino acids. V lost 0 bases and J 1 base, leaving 19 bases between the germline ends. In nucleotides, the CDR3 is TGTGCCAGCAGCGTAGTCTGGTATGTGTTGGTAGTCCAAGAGACCCAGTACTTC. Protein sequence: CASSVVWYVLVVQETQYF.

V usage is TRBV9 and J usage is TRBJ1-1; D not certain. The CDR3 consists of 13 residues. Trimming cost V 1 base and J 3 bases, with 7 bases left between them. Looked up from germline, CDR1 is SGDLS and CDR2 is YYNGEE. The CDR3 DNA reads as TGTGCCAGCAGCGTAATCGGGGACACTGAAGCTTTCTTT. Amino acids: CASSVIGDTEAFF.

The V and J genes are TRBV7-2 and TRBJ1-1; TRBD1 agrees at 9 bases. The CDR3 loop spans 16 amino acids. V dropped 5 bases and J dropped 0; count of bases not matched to a gene: 7. CDR1 SGHTA and CDR2 FQGNSA come from the germline V gene. This chain's CDR3 is CASSLRGTGMNTEAFF. CDR3 nucleotide sequence: TGTGCCAGCAGCCTCCGGGGGACAGGGATGAACACTGAAGCTTTCTTT.

This rearrangement joins TRBV5-1 to TRBJ1-2; no clear D gene. This CDR3 is built from 14 residues. V lost 1 base and J lost 6, with 13 bases in between. In germline, CDR1 is SGHRS, CDR2 YFSETQ. DNA for the CDR3: TGCGCCAGCAGCTTGAGAGGGAGTGGGGATGGCTACACCTTC. It translates to CASSLRGSGDGYTF. Combining the CDR3 with reference TRBV5-1 and TRBJ1-2 gives the whole variable domain KAGVTQTPRYLIKTRGQQVTLSCSPISGHRSVSWYQQTPGQGLQFLFEYFSETQRNKGNFPGRFSGRQFSNSRSEMNVSTLELGDSALYLCASSLRGSGDGYTFGSGTRLTVV.

The genes are TRBV5-4 and TRBJ2-7; D perhaps matches TRBD1 (5 bases). CDR1 is SGHNT and CDR2 is YYREEE in the germline V gene (reference sequence). V lost 5 bases, J lost 3 bases, and 18 bases lay in between. CDR3 length equals 15 residues. This CDR3 is CASSPTLTDFYEQYF. Here the CDR3 DNA reads TGTGCCAGCAGTCCGACTCTGACAGACTTCTACGAGCAGTACTTC. The whole variable domain, filled in from reference TRBV5-4 and TRBJ2-7, reads ETGVTQSPTHLIKTRGQQVTLRCSSQSGHNTVSWYQQALGQGPQFIFQYYREEENGRGNFPPRFSGLQFPNYSSELNVNALELDDSALYLCASSPTLTDFYEQYFGPGTRLTVT.

The chain joins TRBV7-8 to TRBJ1-1; D is undetermined. V dropped 2 bases and J dropped 2 bases, with 9 bases sitting between them. The CDR3 sequence is 14 residues long. The V gene's germline CDR1 is SGHVS and CDR2 FQNEAQ. The CDR3 DNA follows: TGTGCCAGCAGCTTATGGCGGGGAAACACTGAAGCTTTCTTT. Translating gives CASSLWRGNTEAFF.

This clone occurred a few times. The chain combines TRBV5-5 with TRBJ2-7; 12 bases are shared with TRBD1. The germline gives CDR1 SGHKS, CDR2 YYEKEE (reference sequence). V was clipped by 4 bases and J by 6 bases; unmatched bases: 8. This CDR3 region has 15 residues. The CDR3 DNA reads TGTGCCAGCAGCGAAGCCGGGACAGGGGGCTTCGAGCAGTACTTC. Amino acid sequence: CASSEAGTGGFEQYF.

This clone was picked up a small number of times. The chain uses TRBV13 and TRBJ2-5; D is perhaps TRBD1 (6 bases). V gave up 5 bases and J gave up 1 base, with 11 bases separating them. The CDR3 spans 14 residues. Germline lookup yields CDR1 PRHDT and CDR2 FYEKMQ (reference sequence). CDR3 protein: CASSQPTGQETQYF. DNA for the CDR3: TGTGCCAGCAGCCAACCGACAGGCCAAGAGACCCAGTACTTC.

Only one count was recorded for this clone. J is TRBJ2-5 and V is TRBV4-1; D is unclear. V was cut by 0 bases and J by 5 bases, with 13 bases left in between. Germline V gene lookup returns CDR1 MGHRA and CDR2 YSYEKL. The CDR3 has 15 residues. The DNA of the CDR3 is TGCGCCAGCAGCCAAGATATCGCCGGGTCTGAGACCCAGTACTTC. Its protein is CASSQDIAGSETQYF.

This clone was detected once. This chain joins TRBV15 and TRBJ1-6, with 9 bases aligning to TRBD1. The germline gives CDR1 LNHNV, CDR2 YYDKDF (reference sequence). This CDR3 is 15 amino acids long. Unmatched junction bases numbered 7, after V lost 6 bases and J lost 7 bases. The CDR3 loop is CATRPGQGTNSPLHF. The DNA of the CDR3 is TGTGCCACCAGACCGGGACAGGGAACGAATTCACCCCTCCACTTT.

This sequence joins TRBV10-2 and TRBJ1-1; a possible D gene is TRBD1 (6 bases). V lost 7 bases, J lost 8 bases, and 14 bases lay in between. This CDR3 is 12 amino acids long. CDR1 and CDR2 from the germline V gene are WSHSY and SAAADI. The CDR3 loop is CASTPQGREAFF. The CDR3 DNA sequence: TGCGCCAGCACTCCTCAGGGGAGAGAAGCTTTCTTT.

The chain carries TRBV7-6 and TRBJ1-4, with 11 bases identical to TRBD1. The CDR3 runs to 16 residues. With V trimmed by 5 bases and J by 6 bases, 8 bases remained unmatched. Germline V gives CDR1 SGHVS, CDR2 FNYEAQ. The CDR3 DNA reads TGTGCCAGCAGCGAGGGACAGGGGGGGTTTGATGAAAAACTGTTTTTT. It specifies CASSEGQGGFDEKLFF.

The chain is built from TRBV5-6 and TRBJ1-1; 7 positions match TRBD1. V lost 4 bases and J lost 4; bases outside the gene matches: 13. Germline lookup yields CDR1 SGHDT and CDR2 YYEEEE. The CDR3 is 16 amino acids. In DNA form, the CDR3 reads TGTGCCAGCAGCCTATGGACAGGCTTTGGCGGCACTGAAGCTTTCTTT. Its protein is CASSLWTGFGGTEAFF.